This T cell receptor beta chain is drawn from a study of blood T cell repertoires in COVID-19. Overall study: PBMCs, B-cell-depleted T cells, or T cells were the source of the cDNA or gDNA that made up the material.

The table came from immunoSEQ multiplex PCR; TCRdb's copy has only in-frame clones and leaves some out. The sample lists a few hundred thousand clones; around 87% were seen once. The CDR3 has 13 residues. CDR1 GTSNPN and CDR2 SVGIG come from the germline V gene (reference sequence). Unmatched junction bases numbered 10, after V lost 8 bases and J lost 7 bases. It was during active infection that Seattle patients were enrolled and then longitudinally followed. The chain links TRBV30 to TRBJ2-7; 11 bases match TRBD2. The origin of this receptor is a woman aged 55-69 years with COVID-19, enrolled during active disease. Sequenced: peripheral blood. CDR3 bases: TGTGCCGGTGTAGCGGGAGGGAATCGGGAGCAGTACTTC. It specifies CAGVAGGNREQYF.